Below are 7 T cell receptor beta chains sequenced from a single sample in a study of cytomegalovirus exposure and HLA in healthy donors. Use of 60 Vbeta and 13 Jbeta primers characterized the PCR. Assay used: immunoSEQ multiplex PCR; TCRdb lists only in-frame clones, some missing. Of 95,000 to 110,000 clones listed, 76% are singletons. The material sequenced was PBMCs. The receptors stem from a man aged 18 to 29 in good health and CMV-seronegative.

This sequence joins TRBV18 and TRBJ2-5; possible D gene TRBD2, 5 bases. The CDR3 contains 16 residues. CDR1 is KGHSH, CDR2 LQKENI, per germline. V was clipped by 2 bases and J by 0 bases, with 13 bases between them. The CDR3 DNA reads TGTGCCAGCTCACCATTAGTTCGGGGATACCAAGAGACCCAGTACTTC. This codes for CASSPLVRGYQETQYF. Together with reference TRBV18 and TRBJ2-5, the CDR3 gives the full variable domain: NAGVMQNPRHLVRRRGQEARLRCSPMKGHSHVYWYRQLPEEGLKFMVYLQKENIIDESGMPKERFSAEFPKEGPSILRIQQVVRGDSAAYFCASSPLVRGYQETQYFGPGTRLLVL.

The chain links TRBV19 to TRBJ1-4, with D possibly TRBD1 on 6 matching bases. This CDR3 spans 13 amino acids. Trimming took 6 bases from V and 5 from J, leaving 10 bases between them. Germline-derived CDR1 and CDR2 are LNHDA and SQIVND (reference sequence). The CDR3 spells CASRDRQNEKLFF. CDR3 sequence (DNA): TGTGCCAGTAGGGACAGACAAAATGAAAAACTGTTTTTT.

The genes are TRBV5-4 and TRBJ2-5; TRBD1 agrees at 7 bases. V was clipped by 4 bases and J by 6 bases; unmatched bases: 9. This CDR3 region has 14 residues. Germline V gene lookup returns CDR1 SGHNT and CDR2 YYREEE (reference sequence). CDR3 sequence reads: CASSPAQGSKTQYF. Written as DNA, the CDR3 is TGTGCCAGCAGCCCTGCACAGGGGAGCAAGACCCAGTACTTC.

The genes are TRBV14 and TRBJ2-1; no clear D. Trimming stripped 3 bases from V and 9 bases from J, with 15 bases between. The CDR3 has 14 residues. Germline V gene data show CDR1 as SGHDN and CDR2 as FVKESK. The CDR3 nucleotides read TGTGCCAGCAGCCACCGGAGTCTACAAGGTGAGCAGTTCTTC. Its translation is CASSHRSLQGEQFF.

The genes are TRBV14 and TRBJ1-4, with TRBD1 as a possible D gene (6 bases). The germline V gene encodes CDR1 SGHDN and CDR2 FVKESK. The CDR3 is made up of 15 amino acids. V lost 4 bases and J lost 7, with 16 bases in between. In DNA form, the CDR3 reads TGTGCCAGCAGCCCGGGTGGGGGCGGAGGTGAAAAACTGTTTTTT. It yields the protein CASSPGGGGGEKLFF.

The chain combines TRBV6-1 with TRBJ2-7; 8 positions agree with TRBD1. Germline V lookup: CDR1 MNHNS, CDR2 SASEGT. V dropped 7 bases and J dropped 3; count of bases not matched to a gene: 2. The CDR3 contains 12 residues. The CDR3 region is CASTGQVYEQYF. The CDR3 DNA reads as TGTGCCAGCACGGGACAGGTCTACGAGCAGTACTTC.

The chain joins TRBV6-5 to TRBJ2-1, with TRBD2 matching over 11 bases. Looked up from germline, CDR1 is MNHEY and CDR2 is SVGAGI. Trimming at V came to 6 bases and at J to 7 bases, leaving 8 bases not matched to a gene. The CDR3 consists of 15 residues. The CDR3 region is CASSHRGLAANEQFF. The CDR3 DNA sequence: TGTGCCAGCAGCCACAGGGGACTAGCGGCTAATGAGCAGTTCTTC.